The 15 T cell receptor beta chains below all came from one sample that was sequenced in a study of cytomegalovirus exposure and HLA in healthy donors. Primers for the PCR totalled 60 Vbeta and 13 Jbeta. The table came from immunoSEQ multiplex PCR; TCRdb's copy has only in-frame clones and leaves some out. The sample shows 150,000 to 200,000 clones, about 75% of them seen only once. Sequencing was performed on PBMCs. The receptor source for this set is a man aged 18-30 years in good health and CMV-seropositive.

V gene TRBV19 combines with J gene TRBJ2-1, with 10 bases that match TRBD2. Trimming cost V 6 bases and J 5 bases; bases outside gene matches: 4. The CDR3 length is 14 residues. CDR1 LNHDA and CDR2 SQIVND come from the germline V gene (reference sequence). The CDR3 protein is CASSRTSGDNEQFF. Here the CDR3 DNA reads TGTGCCAGTAGCCGGACTAGCGGCGACAATGAGCAGTTCTTC.

The rearrangement links TRBV5-1 to TRBJ2-1; D gene unclear. Trimming took 2 bases from V and 6 from J, leaving 6 bases between them. Per the germline V gene, CDR1 is SGHRS and CDR2 is YFSETQ. CDR3 length: 12 residues. CDR3 protein: CASSLDFNEQFF. The CDR3 DNA is TGCGCCAGCAGCTTAGACTTCAATGAGCAGTTCTTC.

This clone was counted a few times. A read error is possible here, since a much larger clone lies one base away. The chain employs TRBV13 and TRBJ2-7; 13 nucleotides align to TRBD2. The germline V gene has CDR1 PRHDT and CDR2 FYEKMQ (reference sequence). The CDR3 extends over 18 amino acids. The V segment lost 5 bases and the J segment 2 bases; nucleotides outside the gene matches: 12. CDR3 bases: TGTGCCAGCAGCCCGGGACTAGCGGGAAAAGGAGCCCCCTACGAGCAGTACTTC. Encoded protein: CASSPGLAGKGAPYEQYF. Together with reference TRBV13 and TRBJ2-7, the CDR3 gives the full variable domain: AAGVIQSPRHLIKEKRETATLKCYPIPRHDTVYWYQQGPGQDPQFLISFYEKMQSDKGSIPDRFSAQQFSDYHSELNMSSLELGDSALYFCASSPGLAGKGAPYEQYFGPGTRLTVT.

This clone was seen only once. The chain combines TRBV6-6 with TRBJ2-7; 7 bases match TRBD1. There are 15 residues in the CDR3. Germline CDR1 reads MNHNY; CDR2 reads SVGAGI (reference sequence). J gave up 1 base and V 2 bases, and 5 bases lay outside the gene matches. DNA for the CDR3: TGTGCCAGCAGTTACCCCCGGGACAGATCCTACGAGCAGTACTTC. Translation: CASSYPRDRSYEQYF.

V usage is TRBV4-2 and J usage is TRBJ2-2, with D hard to call. The germline V gene has CDR1 LGHNA and CDR2 YNFKEQ. This CDR3 contains 14 residues. The V gene lost 0 bases and the J gene lost 5 bases, with 7 bases spanning the gap. The CDR3 spells CASSQDYATGELFF. The CDR3 DNA reads TGTGCCAGCAGCCAAGACTATGCTACCGGGGAGCTGTTTTTT.

The chain carries TRBV30 and TRBJ2-1, with 11 bases lining up with TRBD2. The CDR3 loop spans 14 amino acids. Trimming at V came to 6 bases and at J to 8 bases, leaving 9 bases not matched to a gene. Germline values: CDR1 GTSNPN, CDR2 SVGIG (reference sequence). CDR3 amino acids: CACTTSGSRHEQFF. CDR3 nucleotides: TGTGCCTGCACCACTAGCGGGAGTCGGCATGAGCAGTTCTTC. The full variable domain, in which reference TRBV30 and TRBJ2-1 provide the parts outside the CDR3, is SQTIHQWPATLVQPVGSPLSLECTVEGTSNPNLYWYRQAAGRGLQLLFYSVGIGQISSEVPQNLSASRPQDRQFILSSKKLLLSDSGFYLCACTTSGSRHEQFFGPGTRLTVL.

The genes are TRBV2 and TRBJ1-1; the D gene is possibly TRBD1 (6 bases). CDR3 length: 13 amino acids. V lost 6 bases to trimming and J lost 6 bases, with 14 bases between them. Germline-derived CDR1 and CDR2 are SNHLY and FYNNEI. CDR3 residues: CASRVEGGAEAFF. The CDR3 DNA is TGTGCCAGCAGGGTGGAGGGGGGGGCTGAAGCTTTCTTT. The complete variable domain, with remaining parts taken from reference TRBV2 and TRBJ1-1, reads EPEVTQTPSHQVTQMGQEVILRCVPISNHLYFYWYRQILGQKVEFLVSFYNNEISEKSEIFDDQFSVERPDGSNFTLKIRSTKLEDSAMYFCASRVEGGAEAFFGQGTRLTVV.

The J gene is TRBJ2-5, the V gene TRBV27; D is undetermined. The CDR3 consists of 13 residues. The germline V gene has CDR1 MNHEY and CDR2 SMNVEV (reference sequence). Trimming removed 6 bases at V and 4 bases at J, with 12 bases between. CDR3 sequence: CASSPLEGETQYF. The CDR3 bases are TGTGCCAGCAGCCCGCTAGAAGGAGAGACCCAGTACTTC.

This clone was detected only a few times. The chain is built from TRBV19 and TRBJ1-1, with D possibly being TRBD1 (5 bases). The V end was cut by 11 bases, the J end by 3 bases, with 16 bases between. The CDR3 has 13 amino acids. CDR1 is LNHDA, CDR2 SQIVND, per germline (reference sequence). The CDR3 reads CACRYWGDTEAFF. Written as DNA, the CDR3 is TGTGCCTGCCGATATTGGGGGGACACTGAAGCTTTCTTT.

The rearrangement joins TRBV28 to TRBJ2-7, with TRBD1 as a possible D gene (6 bases). The CDR3 spans 13 residues. Deletions cut 8 bases from V and 3 bases from J, with 14 bases between. Germline loops: CDR1 MDHEN, CDR2 SYDVKM. CDR3 residues: CASRTVWGYEQYF. DNA for the CDR3: TGTGCCAGCCGGACAGTTTGGGGCTACGAGCAGTACTTC.

The chain uses TRBV28 and TRBJ2-3; 9 positions agree with TRBD2. The CDR3 is 13 residues long. CDR1 and CDR2 from the germline V gene are MDHEN and SYDVKM. V lost 7 bases to trimming and J lost 6 bases; unmatched junction nucleotides: 5. This chain's CDR3 is CASNSGSSDTQYF. The CDR3 DNA is TGTGCCAGCAATAGCGGGAGTTCTGATACGCAGTATTTT. Full variable domain (rest looked up from reference TRBV28 and TRBJ2-3): DVKVTQSSRYLVKRTGEKVFLECVQDMDHENMFWYRQDPGLGLRLIYFSYDVKMKEKGDIPEGYSVSREKKERFSLILESASTNQTSMYLCASNSGSSDTQYFGPGTRLTVL.

In this sample, this clone turned up a few times. The rearrangement links TRBV11-2 to TRBJ2-2, with no clear D. The germline V gene encodes CDR1 SGHAT and CDR2 FQNNGV. V lost 3 bases to trimming and J lost 4 bases, with 9 bases between them. CDR3 length: 14 residues. CDR3 sequence: CASSFNLGTGELFF. As DNA, the CDR3 is TGTGCCAGCAGCTTCAACCTCGGCACCGGGGAGCTGTTTTTT. Using reference TRBV11-2 and TRBJ2-2 for the parts outside the CDR3, the full variable domain is EAGVAQSPRYKIIEKRQSVAFWCNPISGHATLYWYQQILGQGPKLLIQFQNNGVVDDSQLPKDRFSAERLKGVDSTLKIQPAKLEDSAVYLCASSFNLGTGELFFGEGSRLTVL.

The CDR3 loop reads CASSLTGGLSGGLYNEQFF. In DNA, the CDR3 is TGTGCCAGCAGCTTAACGGGCGGTCTATCGGGGGGGCTCTACAATGAGCAGTTCTTC. The J gene is TRBJ2-1, the V gene TRBV7-3; 8 positions match TRBD2. J lost 3 bases, V lost 0 bases, and 13 bases had no gene match. Per the germline V gene, CDR1 is SGHTA and CDR2 is FQGTGA. The CDR3 spans 19 residues.

This chain links TRBV13 with TRBJ1-6, with 7 bases lining up with TRBD1. CDR3 length: 13 amino acids. J lost 10 bases, V lost 1 base, and 1 base had no gene match. Per the germline V gene, CDR1 is PRHDT and CDR2 is FYEKMQ (reference sequence). CDR3 DNA: TGTGCCAGCAGCTTAGACAGGGGCTCACCCCTCCACTTT. Amino acid sequence: CASSLDRGSPLHF.

The chain combines TRBV7-6 with TRBJ2-2; TRBD2 matches at 11 bases. Germline trimming cut 5 bases from V and 5 bases from J; bases unmatched to any gene: 7. The V gene's germline CDR1 is SGHVS and CDR2 FNYEAQ. This CDR3 spans 16 amino acids. In DNA, the CDR3 is TGTGCCAGCAGCCCAAGACTAGCGGGAAGTACCGGGGAGCTGTTTTTT. This encodes CASSPRLAGSTGELFF. Full variable domain (outside the CDR3, taken from reference TRBV7-6 and TRBJ2-2): GAGVSQSPRYKVTKRGQDVALRCDPISGHVSLYWYRQALGQGPEFLTYFNYEAQQDKSGLPNDRFSAERPEGSISTLTIQRTEQRDSAMYRCASSPRLAGSTGELFFGEGSRLTVL.